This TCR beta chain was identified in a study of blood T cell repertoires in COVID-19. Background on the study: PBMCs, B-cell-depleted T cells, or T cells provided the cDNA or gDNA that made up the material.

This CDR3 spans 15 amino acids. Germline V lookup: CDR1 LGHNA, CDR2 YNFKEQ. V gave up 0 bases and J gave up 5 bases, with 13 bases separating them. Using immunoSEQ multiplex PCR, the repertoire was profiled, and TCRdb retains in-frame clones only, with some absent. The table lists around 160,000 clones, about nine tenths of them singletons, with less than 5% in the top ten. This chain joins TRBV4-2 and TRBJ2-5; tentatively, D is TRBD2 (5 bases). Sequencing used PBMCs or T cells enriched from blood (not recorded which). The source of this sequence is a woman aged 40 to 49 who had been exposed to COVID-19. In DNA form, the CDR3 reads TGTGCCAGCAGCCAAGAAGCGTCGAGAGGGGAGACCCAGTACTTC. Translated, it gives CASSQEASRGETQYF.